A selection of T cell receptor beta chains follows, all from one sample in a study of shared clonotypes between healthy human individuals. The assay was immunoSEQ multiplex PCR, and TCRdb's table has in-frame clones only and misses some. The data show about 650,000 clones, about 95% seen once. Sequences were obtained from naive CD8+ T cells sorted from blood. The receptors shown here come from a woman in her 30s in good health. Both conserved end residues are part of each CDR3. A D gene is named only where the DNA matches it firmly. The size of a clone is reported for some rows only, either as once, few or many, or as a class for expanded clones.

j_call,clone_size,v_call,d_call,cdr3_aa,cdr3_nt
TRBJ2-5,once,TRBV5-1,-,CASSPDYRYQETQYF,TGCGCCAGCAGTCCGGACTACCGGTACCAAGAGACCCAGTACTTC
TRBJ1-5,-,TRBV5-6,TRBD1,CASSKGGTGVQPQHF,TGTGCCAGCAGCAAGGGCGGGACAGGGGTCCAGCCCCAGCATTTT
TRBJ2-7,once,TRBV4-2,-,CASSPWGYEQYF,TGTGCCAGCAGCCCGTGGGGCTACGAGCAGTACTTC
TRBJ2-7,-,TRBV27,TRBD1,CASSPGQVAYEQYF,TGTGCCAGCAGTCCAGGACAGGTAGCCTACGAGCAGTACTTC
TRBJ1-1,few,TRBV28,TRBD1,CASSWTGGVNTEAFF,TGTGCCAGCAGTTGGACAGGGGGTGTTAACACTGAAGCTTTCTTT
TRBJ2-1,-,TRBV9,TRBD2,CASSASGSSYNEQFF,TGTGCCAGCAGCGCCAGCGGGAGCTCCTACAATGAGCAGTTCTTC
TRBJ2-3,once,TRBV6-5,-,CASSPDRSSTDTQYF,TGTGCCAGCAGCCCTGACAGATCTAGCACAGATACGCAGTATTTT
TRBJ1-5,-,TRBV9,-,CASSVGRNSNQPQHF,TGTGCCAGCAGCGTAGGTAGAAATAGCAATCAGCCCCAGCATTTT
TRBJ2-1,-,TRBV11-2,-,CASSLGLSIGNEQFF,TGTGCCAGCAGCCTGGGACTCTCTATTGGCAATGAGCAGTTCTTC
TRBJ1-1,-,TRBV9,-,CASSVGGATEAFF,TGTGCCAGCAGCGTAGGTGGGGCCACTGAAGCTTTCTTT
TRBJ1-1,-,TRBV19,-,CASSAPGPLNTEAFF,TGTGCCAGTAGTGCCCCCGGACCGCTGAACACTGAAGCTTTCTTT
TRBJ2-7,-,TRBV27,-,CASSFQGRTYEQYF,TGTGCCAGCAGTTTTCAGGGACGAACCTACGAGCAGTACTTC
TRBJ1-1,-,TRBV4-2,-,CASSQGGGAGTEAFF,TGTGCCAGCAGCCAAGGAGGGGGGGCGGGCACTGAAGCTTTCTTT
TRBJ1-4,-,TRBV6-1,TRBD1,CASSPTGVLLFF,TGTGCCAGCAGTCCGACAGGGGTGTTACTGTTTTTT
TRBJ1-2,-,TRBV28,-,CASSVRGYYGYTF,TGTGCCAGCAGTGTCCGGGGGTACTATGGCTACACCTTC
TRBJ1-1,-,TRBV28,-,CASSLGKEAFF,TGTGCCAGCAGTTTAGGAAAGGAAGCTTTCTTT
TRBJ2-1,-,TRBV6-5,TRBD1,CASSFGQDNEQFF,TGTGCCAGCAGTTTCGGACAGGACAATGAGCAGTTCTTC
TRBJ1-5,-,TRBV5-6,-,CASRPWGGNQPQHF,TGTGCCAGCCGTCCATGGGGGGGCAATCAGCCCCAGCATTTT
TRBJ2-2,-,TRBV9,-,CATSRNTGELFF,TGTGCCACCAGTCGCAACACCGGGGAGCTGTTTTTT
TRBJ1-1,-,TRBV13,-,CASSLGTEITEAFF,TGTGCCAGCAGCTTAGGTACCGAGATAACTGAAGCTTTCTTT
TRBJ1-4,-,TRBV19,-,CASSIGRRLFF,TGTGCCAGTAGTATCGGTCGAAGGCTGTTTTTT
TRBJ2-3,-,TRBV15,-,CATSRDHTGDTQYF,TGTGCCACCAGCAGAGACCATACGGGAGATACGCAGTATTTT
TRBJ1-3,-,TRBV7-9,-,CASSPNPGSGNTIYF,TGTGCCAGCAGCCCCAATCCAGGCTCTGGAAACACCATATATTTT
TRBJ2-1,-,TRBV14,TRBD2,CASSQASGLYNEQFF,TGTGCCAGCAGCCAAGCTAGCGGGCTTTACAATGAGCAGTTCTTC
TRBJ1-5,-,TRBV7-9,-,CASSRTDSNQPQHF,TGTGCCAGCAGCCGGACTGATAGCAATCAGCCCCAGCATTTT
TRBJ1-2,-,TRBV29-1,-,CSAGGGTRGYTF,TGCAGCGCCGGAGGGGGGACGCGTGGCTACACCTTC
TRBJ2-7,-,TRBV27,-,CASSPTITYEQYF,TGTGCCAGCAGCCCTACGATCACCTATGAGCAGTACTTC
TRBJ2-1,-,TRBV7-9,-,CASSSIGDRDEGFF,TGTGCCAGCAGCTCCATAGGGGACCGGGATGAAGGGTTCTTC
TRBJ1-4,-,TRBV19,TRBD1,CASSIDTGGGRKLFF,TGTGCCAGTAGTATAGATACAGGGGGCGGGAGAAAACTGTTTTTT
TRBJ1-2,-,TRBV27,-,CASSFIPRGGDGYTF,TGTGCCAGCAGTTTTATTCCGAGGGGAGGGGATGGCTACACCTTC
TRBJ2-2,-,TRBV6-1,-,CASSEMIGGLGKAGELFF,TGTGCCAGCAGTGAAATGATCGGGGGTCTCGGAAAGGCCGGGGAGCTGTTTTTT